This section outlines one T cell receptor (beta chain) sequence together with its context. This specimen belongs to a study of control samples from healthy donors and cancer patients. Assay used: immunoSEQ multiplex PCR; TCRdb lists only in-frame clones, some missing. The data contain roughly 43,000 clones, approximately 94% of them seen just once; the ten biggest clones take up 20% to 30%. This CDR3 is built from 14 residues. Germline V gene lookup returns CDR1 SGHRS and CDR2 YFSETQ. V was pared by 4 bases and J by 3 bases, with 13 bases between. This receptor was taken from a man aged 60 to 75 in good health. Sequencing used blood. This chain connects TRBV5-1 to TRBJ1-1; unclear D gene. The CDR3 DNA reads as TGCGCCAGCAGCACCCGCCCCGGGGACACTGAAGCTTTCTTT. It codes for CASSTRPGDTEAFF.